These 14 T cell receptor beta chains originate from one sample sequenced in a study of CD8 T cells in ankylosing spondylitis. TCRdb reprocessed the 5' RACE reads with MiXCR, giving one entry per CDR3 protein. The sample has around 150,000 distinct CDR3 sequences, 44% seen once. The sequencing input was synovial fluid, either unsorted or a sorted T cell fraction (not recorded which). These receptors all come from a male donor with ankylosing spondylitis.

This clonotype showed up many times. The genes are TRBV6-2 or TRBV6-3 and TRBJ2-7; the D gene could be TRBD1 or TRBD2 (6 bases each). The V end was cut by 7 bases, the J end by 0 bases, with 16 bases between. This CDR3 is 15 amino acids long. The germline V gene encodes CDR1 MNHEY and CDR2 SVGEGT. CDR3 nucleotide sequence: TGTGCCAGCATCAGGGGCGGGGAGAGCTCCTACGAGCAGTACTTC. It translates to CASIRGGESSYEQYF.

This rearrangement joins TRBV7-9 to TRBJ1-1, with D tentatively TRBD1 (5 bases). Germline-derived CDR1 and CDR2 are SEHNR and FQNEAQ (reference sequence). The V end lost 3 bases, the J end lost 4 bases, and 12 bases lay between the germline ends. The CDR3 consists of 14 residues. CDR3 in DNA: TGTGCCAGCAGCTTTTCAGGGTCCTTCACTGAAGCTTTCTTT. It encodes CASSFSGSFTEAFF.

This clonotype was recorded once. The chain couples TRBV29-1 to TRBJ2-2; 8 bases agree with TRBD1. V dropped 0 bases and J dropped 6; count of bases not matched to a gene: 9. CDR3 length: 16 amino acids. Germline CDR1 SQVTM, CDR2 ANQGSEA. CDR3 region: CSVEDLHRGKAGELFF. In DNA, the CDR3 is TGCAGCGTTGAAGATCTTCACAGGGGGAAAGCCGGGGAGCTGTTTTTT.

This chain joins TRBV28 and TRBJ1-3; a possible D gene is TRBD1 (5 bases). In germline, CDR1 is MDHEN, CDR2 SYDVKM. The ends were cut back, 5 bases at V and 4 bases at J, with 18 bases in the middle. This CDR3 region has 16 residues. The CDR3 protein is CASSRSYGASGNTIYF. The CDR3 DNA is TGTGCCAGCAGTAGGTCGTATGGGGCGTCAGGAAACACCATATATTTT.

At least ten counts were recorded for this clonotype. The rearrangement links TRBV7-2 to TRBJ2-7; TRBD2 agrees at 13 bases. CDR3 length: 15 residues. Germline V gene lookup returns CDR1 SGHTA and CDR2 FQGNSA. J was trimmed by 6 bases and V by 6 bases; bases with no gene match: 8. The CDR3 here is CASRGGTSGDSEQYF. The CDR3 DNA follows: TGTGCCAGCAGGGGAGGGACTAGCGGGGACAGCGAGCAGTACTTC. The full variable domain, with the rest looked up from reference TRBV7-2 and TRBJ2-7, is GAGVSQSPSNKVTEKGKDVELRCDPISGHTALYWYRQSLGQGLEFLIYFQGNSAPDKSGLPSDRFSAERTGGSVSTLTIQRTQQEDSAVYLCASRGGTSGDSEQYFGPGTRLTVT.

J is TRBJ2-5 and V is TRBV10-3; 8 bases are a match to TRBD2. This CDR3 is 13 amino acids long. Germline V CDR1 and CDR2: ENHRY, SYGVKD. V shed 7 bases, J shed 4 bases, and the junction held 5 bases outside the gene matches. The CDR3, as DNA: TGTGCCATCAAACGGACTAGCAGAGAGACCCAGTACTTC. Translated, it gives CAIKRTSRETQYF.

This clonotype came up many times. CDR3 loop: CASSPTLAAQETQYF. DNA for the CDR3: TGTGCCAGCAGCCCCACTCTAGCGGCCCAAGAGACCCAGTACTTC. The rearrangement links TRBV7-9 to TRBJ2-5, with 7 bases that match TRBD2. This CDR3 region has 15 residues. Unmatched junction bases numbered 7, after V lost 5 bases and J lost 1 base. CDR1 and CDR2 (germline): SEHNR, FQNEAQ (reference sequence).

The V call is TRBV6-2 or TRBV6-3, the J call TRBJ2-7; D remains ambiguous. From germline, CDR1 is MNHEY and CDR2 SVGEGT. V was trimmed by 0 bases and J by 2 bases, leaving 11 bases between them. This CDR3 contains 15 residues. CDR3 sequence reads: CASSYSLGVPYEQYF. For the CDR3, the DNA is TGTGCCAGCAGTTACTCTCTTGGGGTACCCTACGAGCAGTACTTC.

This clonotype was counted only a few times. One end of the junction varies from germline; a read error may be responsible. The J gene is TRBJ2-7, the V gene TRBV7-7, with 7 bases fitting TRBD1. The length of the CDR3 is 16 residues. Germline CDR1 reads SSHAT; CDR2 reads FNYEAQ (reference sequence). The CDR3 loop reads CASSLEVWDRTYEQYF. CDR3 coding DNA: TGTGCTAGCAGCTTAGAGGTGTGGGACAGAACCTACGAGCAGTACTTC.

This clonotype was detected only a few times. The chain is built from TRBV5-1 and TRBJ2-1; TRBD2 agrees at 9 bases. The trim removed 1 base at V and 7 bases at J, leaving 6 bases unmatched. Germline lookup yields CDR1 SGHRS and CDR2 YFSETQ. This CDR3 region has 15 residues. CDR3 DNA sequence: TGCGCCAGCAGCTTGTGGGCGGGGGGGCAGAATGAGCAGTTCTTC. It codes for CASSLWAGGQNEQFF.

V gene TRBV7-9 combines with J gene TRBJ2-5; D unresolved. With 6 bases removed from V and 2 bases from J, the gap between germline ends came to 7 bases. The CDR3 has 12 amino acids. Germline V gene lookup returns CDR1 SEHNR and CDR2 FQNEAQ (reference sequence). The chain's CDR3 is CASRKLQETQYF. The CDR3 DNA sequence: TGTGCCAGCAGAAAACTACAAGAGACCCAGTACTTC.

This clonotype appeared a few times. The chain carries TRBV11-2 and TRBJ2-5; D is unresolved. The germline V and J ends were trimmed by 3 bases and 5 bases, with 7 bases remaining between them. Germline V CDR1 and CDR2: SGHAT, FQNNGV. This CDR3 has 12 amino acids. The CDR3 loop is CASSLISETQYF. CDR3 coding DNA: TGTGCCAGCAGCTTGATCTCGGAGACCCAGTACTTC.

The chain employs TRBV24-1 and TRBJ2-1; unclear D gene. The CDR3 has 12 amino acids. The germline V gene encodes CDR1 KGHDR and CDR2 SFDVKD. The V end was cut by 4 bases, the J end by 4 bases, with 4 bases between. The CDR3 DNA sequence: TGTGCCACCAGTGAGCCATACAATGAGCAGTTCTTC. Its translation is CATSEPYNEQFF.

This clonotype has just a few counts. The chain joins TRBV15 to TRBJ2-7; D not resolved. V lost 0 bases to trimming and J lost 9 bases, with 12 bases between them. The CDR3 totals 13 residues. Germline V gives CDR1 LNHNV, CDR2 YYDKDF (reference sequence). CDR3 in amino acids: CATSRDQIIGQYF. CDR3 DNA: TGTGCCACCAGCAGAGATCAAATTATTGGGCAGTACTTC.